Listed below are T cell receptor beta chains from one sample, sequenced in a study of T cell repertoires in cytomegalovirus infection. Via MiXCR, TCRdb re-called the reads, giving one row per CDR3 protein. The sample shows roughly 500,000 distinct CDR3 sequences, roughly 10% of them seen only once. Input material: PBMCs. The receptors come from a human donor in good health (CMV status not recorded). Some clones in this sample may be carry-over from other donors' samples. The CDR3 runs from the conserved cysteine through the conserved F or W. The D gene is left open where the match is weak. The listing skips clone size in some rows; elsewhere it reads once, few, many or a size class.

CDR3nt: TGTGCCAGCAGCTCACATAATACCGGGGAGCTGTTTTTT
CDR3aa: CASSSHNTGELFF
v_gene: TRBV7-8
d_gene: .
j_gene: TRBJ2-2
abundance: many

CDR3nt: TGTGCCAGCAGGGGAGAACCGGGAGAGCAGTACTTC
CDR3aa: CASRGEPGEQYF
v_gene: TRBV7-3
d_gene: .
j_gene: TRBJ2-7
abundance: many

CDR3nt: TGTGCCAGCAGCTTGGGGATAGAGGGTTACGAGCAGTACTTC
CDR3aa: CASSLGIEGYEQYF
v_gene: TRBV11-2
d_gene: .
j_gene: TRBJ2-7
abundance: many

CDR3nt: TGTGCCAGTAGTGGGGGTCGCGGCTCTGGGGCCAACGTCCTGACTTTC
CDR3aa: CASSGGRGSGANVLTF
v_gene: TRBV19
d_gene: .
j_gene: TRBJ2-6
abundance: many

CDR3nt: TGTGCCAGCAGCCAAGATTATCGGCAGGAAAACTATGGCTACACCTTC
CDR3aa: CASSQDYRQENYGYTF
v_gene: TRBV4-2
d_gene: .
j_gene: TRBJ1-2
abundance: many

CDR3nt: TGTGCCAGCACCCGAGAGGAGCATTTGAACACTGAAGCTTTCTTT
CDR3aa: CASTREEHLNTEAFF
v_gene: TRBV12-3/TRBV12-4
d_gene: .
j_gene: TRBJ1-1
abundance: many

CDR3nt: TGTGCCAGCAGCTCAGGACAGGGTAGGAACACTGAAGCTTTCTTT
CDR3aa: CASSSGQGRNTEAFF
v_gene: TRBV11-2
d_gene: TRBD1
j_gene: TRBJ1-1
abundance: many

CDR3nt: TGCAGTGCTAAAAGGACAGACAATCAGCCCCAGCATTTT
CDR3aa: CSAKRTDNQPQHF
v_gene: TRBV20-1
d_gene: .
j_gene: TRBJ1-5
abundance: many

CDR3nt: TGTGCCAGCAGCCCGGGACAGGGCGGGCGGATTAGCGAGCAGTACTTC
CDR3aa: CASSPGQGGRISEQYF
v_gene: TRBV5-6
d_gene: TRBD1
j_gene: TRBJ2-7
abundance: many

CDR3nt: TGTGCCAGCAGTTTAAAGTTCAGGTTCGAAGCTTTCTTT
CDR3aa: CASSLKFRFEAFF
v_gene: TRBV27
d_gene: .
j_gene: TRBJ1-1
abundance: .

CDR3nt: TGTGCCAGCTCACCACCAGAAACAGGGGGCGCGGAGACCCAGTACTTC
CDR3aa: CASSPPETGGAETQYF
v_gene: TRBV18
d_gene: TRBD1
j_gene: TRBJ2-5
abundance: few

CDR3nt: TGTGCCAGTAGTATGAAGCGGGGGGTGCGGGAGACCCAGTACTTC
CDR3aa: CASSMKRGVRETQYF
v_gene: TRBV19
d_gene: TRBD2
j_gene: TRBJ2-5
abundance: few

CDR3nt: TGCGCCAGCAGCCAAGACGATACTAGCGGGAGCTGGGATGAGCAGTTCTTC
CDR3aa: CASSQDDTSGSWDEQFF
v_gene: TRBV4-1
d_gene: TRBD2
j_gene: TRBJ2-1
abundance: many

CDR3nt: TGTGCCAGCAGCCCGGGGGTGAGGGAGGGGCTTAGCAATCAGCCCCAGCATTTT
CDR3aa: CASSPGVREGLSNQPQHF
v_gene: TRBV12-3/TRBV12-4
d_gene: .
j_gene: TRBJ1-5
abundance: many

CDR3nt: TGTGCCAGCAGCCAAGGACAGTACACTGAAGCTTTCTTT
CDR3aa: CASSQGQYTEAFF
v_gene: TRBV3-1
d_gene: .
j_gene: TRBJ1-1
abundance: few

CDR3nt: TGTGCCAGCAGTCAAGGGACAGTTTATGGCTACACCTTC
CDR3aa: CASSQGTVYGYTF
v_gene: TRBV12-3/TRBV12-4
d_gene: TRBD1
j_gene: TRBJ1-2
abundance: many

CDR3nt: TGTGCCTGGAGCGCCGGGACTAGACTCTCCTACGAGCAGTACTTC
CDR3aa: CAWSAGTRLSYEQYF
v_gene: TRBV30
d_gene: TRBD2
j_gene: TRBJ2-7
abundance: .

CDR3nt: TGTGCCAGCAGTTACTCTAGGCGGGGCACAGATACGCAGTATTTT
CDR3aa: CASSYSRRGTDTQYF
v_gene: TRBV6-6
d_gene: .
j_gene: TRBJ2-3
abundance: few

CDR3nt: TGTGCCAGCAGCCCAGGCTTCTTCCAAGAGACCCAGTACTTC
CDR3aa: CASSPGFFQETQYF
v_gene: TRBV7-9
d_gene: .
j_gene: TRBJ2-5
abundance: many

CDR3nt: TGCAGCGCCCTAGCCGGGGCCGGAAACACCATATATTTT
CDR3aa: CSALAGAGNTIYF
v_gene: TRBV29-1
d_gene: .
j_gene: TRBJ1-3
abundance: .

CDR3nt: TGTGCCAGCAGCTTATTTGTCCCTAGCGGGAACTATGAGCAGTTCTTC
CDR3aa: CASSLFVPSGNYEQFF
v_gene: TRBV7-2
d_gene: TRBD2
j_gene: TRBJ2-1
abundance: many

CDR3nt: TGTGCCAGCACCGGGCGGGATCCGGGATGGAACACCGGGGAGCTGTTTTTT
CDR3aa: CASTGRDPGWNTGELFF
v_gene: TRBV2
d_gene: .
j_gene: TRBJ2-2
abundance: many

CDR3nt: TGTGCCAGCAGACGGGGACAGCAGAACACTGAAGCTTTCTTT
CDR3aa: CASRRGQQNTEAFF
v_gene: TRBV3-1
d_gene: TRBD1
j_gene: TRBJ1-1
abundance: few

CDR3nt: TGTGCCAGCGGCTACAGGGACATTGGGACAGATACGCAGTATTTT
CDR3aa: CASGYRDIGTDTQYF
v_gene: TRBV2
d_gene: .
j_gene: TRBJ2-3
abundance: .

CDR3nt: TGTGCCAGCAGCTTAGGAGGGAGCTTGGAGACCCAGTACTTC
CDR3aa: CASSLGGSLETQYF
v_gene: TRBV7-2
d_gene: .
j_gene: TRBJ2-5
abundance: many

CDR3nt: TGTGCCAGCAGTTCTAGCGGGGACAATGAGCAGTTCTTC
CDR3aa: CASSSSGDNEQFF
v_gene: TRBV7-2
d_gene: TRBD2
j_gene: TRBJ2-1
abundance: many

CDR3nt: TGCGCCAGCAGTTTAAACGGTCAGCGGGGGACCACAGATACGCAGTATTTT
CDR3aa: CASSLNGQRGTTDTQYF
v_gene: TRBV5-1
d_gene: TRBD2
j_gene: TRBJ2-3
abundance: .

CDR3nt: TGCAGCGTAAAGAACACCGGGGAGCTGTTTTTT
CDR3aa: CSVKNTGELFF
v_gene: TRBV29-1
d_gene: .
j_gene: TRBJ2-2
abundance: few

CDR3nt: TGCAGCGTCTTAGCGGGGGCCGTCTCCTACGAGCAGTACTTC
CDR3aa: CSVLAGAVSYEQYF
v_gene: TRBV29-1
d_gene: TRBD2
j_gene: TRBJ2-7
abundance: .

CDR3nt: TGTGCCAGCAGCGTAGGAACAGTCCTTGAGAAGACCCAGTGCTTC
CDR3aa: CASSVGTVLEKTQCF
v_gene: TRBV9
d_gene: .
j_gene: TRBJ2-5
abundance: once

CDR3nt: TGTGCCACCACCGCGGGAGGGGGCTTGACCGGGGAGCTGTTTTTT
CDR3aa: CATTAGGGLTGELFF
v_gene: TRBV24-1
d_gene: TRBD2
j_gene: TRBJ2-2
abundance: once

CDR3nt: TGTGCCAGCAGCTTAGGATCGTTAGGGAACACTGAAGCTTTCTTT
CDR3aa: CASSLGSLGNTEAFF
v_gene: TRBV7-9
d_gene: .
j_gene: TRBJ1-1
abundance: medium-sized

CDR3nt: TGTGCCAGCAGCCTAGGACTAGCGGGGCCCACTTTCACAGATACGCAGTATTTT
CDR3aa: CASSLGLAGPTFTDTQYF
v_gene: TRBV5-6
d_gene: TRBD2
j_gene: TRBJ2-3
abundance: many

CDR3nt: TGTGCCAGCAGCTCCCTGGAAACAGGGTCCCCTTGGGCTAACTATGGCTACACCTTC
CDR3aa: CASSSLETGSPWANYGYTF
v_gene: TRBV11-2
d_gene: .
j_gene: TRBJ1-2
abundance: .

CDR3nt: TGTGCCAGCAGCCCTGACTCTGGAAACACCATATATTTT
CDR3aa: CASSPDSGNTIYF
v_gene: TRBV7-2
d_gene: .
j_gene: TRBJ1-3
abundance: many

CDR3nt: TGCAGTGCTCCGAGGGGGGGCAACCTCCGAGAGACCCAGTACTTC
CDR3aa: CSAPRGGNLRETQYF
v_gene: TRBV20-1
d_gene: .
j_gene: TRBJ2-5
abundance: few

CDR3nt: TGTGCCAGCAGTTTGTGGGCAGGGAGACGCTCCTACGAGCAGTACTTC
CDR3aa: CASSLWAGRRSYEQYF
v_gene: TRBV28
d_gene: .
j_gene: TRBJ2-7
abundance: many

CDR3nt: TGTGCCAGCAGTTGGTTCGGGACCCAGTACTTC
CDR3aa: CASSWFGTQYF
v_gene: TRBV6-2/TRBV6-3
d_gene: .
j_gene: TRBJ2-5
abundance: .

CDR3nt: TGTGCCAGCTCAGGGGACAGGGCAAGTAACGAGCAGTACTTC
CDR3aa: CASSGDRASNEQYF
v_gene: TRBV18
d_gene: TRBD1
j_gene: TRBJ2-7
abundance: few

CDR3nt: TGCAGCTTTTTCAGTCCGGGGAACCAACTGTTTTTT
CDR3aa: CSFFSPGNQLFF
v_gene: TRBV29-1
d_gene: .
j_gene: TRBJ1-4
abundance: few

CDR3nt: TGTGCCAGCAGCTTGGACTTATCCTCCGTGAACACTGAAGCTTTCTTT
CDR3aa: CASSLDLSSVNTEAFF
v_gene: TRBV11-1
d_gene: .
j_gene: TRBJ1-1
abundance: few

CDR3nt: TGTGCCAGCAGCCCCGGGTTCCCCCCCTACGAGCAGTACTTC
CDR3aa: CASSPGFPPYEQYF
v_gene: TRBV3-1
d_gene: .
j_gene: TRBJ2-7
abundance: .

CDR3nt: TGCAGCGTTGGTAAGGGAACCCCCTACGAGCAGTACTTC
CDR3aa: CSVGKGTPYEQYF
v_gene: TRBV29-1
d_gene: .
j_gene: TRBJ2-7
abundance: .

CDR3nt: TGTGCCAGCAGCCCCGACCCAGGTCTAGCGAACAATCAGCCCCAGCATTTT
CDR3aa: CASSPDPGLANNQPQHF
v_gene: TRBV4-2
d_gene: .
j_gene: TRBJ1-5
abundance: .

CDR3nt: TGCGCCAGCACTAACGGGGAGACCTTAGATACGCAGTATTTT
CDR3aa: CASTNGETLDTQYF
v_gene: TRBV5-1
d_gene: .
j_gene: TRBJ2-3
abundance: few

CDR3nt: TGTGCCAGCTCACCATCGGTCTACAATGAGCAGTTCTTC
CDR3aa: CASSPSVYNEQFF
v_gene: TRBV18
d_gene: .
j_gene: TRBJ2-1
abundance: many